This TCR beta chain was captured in a study of blood T cell repertoires in COVID-19. Trimming stripped 3 bases from V and 1 base from J, with 19 bases between. This CDR3 comprises 18 residues. Germline V CDR1 and CDR2: MNHEY, SMNVEV (reference sequence). Methods used by the authors: For nucleated cells, counts were estimated from reference gene primer amplification. Method: immunoSEQ multiplex PCR; TCRdb's copy keeps in-frame clones and lacks some. V and J calls and clone size are as listed in that table; D and trimming were resolved from the DNA. The sample holds about 160,000 clones, 86% seen once. The chain carries TRBV27 and TRBJ1-5; no definite D call. The receptor comes from a woman in her sixties or seventies with acute or convalescent COVID-19. The sequenced sample was peripheral blood. CDR3 sequence: CASSFKGPAGISNQPQHF. The CDR3 DNA follows: TGTGCCAGCAGTTTCAAAGGCCCAGCGGGGATCAGCAATCAGCCCCAGCATTTT.